The 15 T cell receptor beta chains reported below all come from one sample, sequenced in a study of patients and donors after allogeneic stem cell transplantation. TCRdb fed the RT-PCR reads into MiXCR, producing one record per CDR3 protein. The sample includes nearly 20,000 distinct CDR3 sequences, about 5% of them seen just once. The sequenced sample consisted of blood, either unsorted or a sorted T cell fraction (not recorded which). Receptors were obtained from a human donor who was either an allogeneic HSCT recipient or a stem cell or donor lymphocyte infusion donor (not recorded which). It is not recorded whose cells these are; they may come from a transplant donor.

This clonotype was observed at least ten times. V and J are TRBV5-1 and TRBJ1-5; TRBD1 aligns across 7 bases. There are 14 residues in the CDR3. J gave up 9 bases and V 3 bases, and 9 bases lay outside the gene matches. In germline, CDR1 is SGHRS, CDR2 YFSETQ. The CDR3 DNA reads TGCGCCAGCAGCTCGCAGGGGGAAGGAGCGCCCCAGCATTTT. It specifies CASSSQGEGAPQHF.

The chain is built from TRBV7-9 and TRBJ1-1, with D possibly TRBD1 on 5 matching bases. The CDR3 is 16 residues long. Germline V gene sequence: CDR1 SEHNR, CDR2 FQNEAQ (reference sequence). The V end lost 7 bases, the J end lost 4 bases, and 22 bases lay between the germline ends. The CDR3 spells CASTPRAGTGGTEAFF. The DNA of the CDR3 is TGTGCCAGCACCCCCAGGGCGGGCACAGGAGGCACTGAAGCTTTCTTT.

This clonotype was detected many times. V and J are TRBV6-6 and TRBJ2-7, with D unresolved. The V end lost 0 bases, the J end lost 6 bases, and 3 bases lay between the germline ends. In germline, CDR1 is MNHNY, CDR2 SVGAGI (reference sequence). The CDR3 is made up of 11 amino acids. CDR3 DNA sequence: TGTGCCAGCAGTTACTCGTTCGAGCAGTACTTC. Translated: CASSYSFEQYF.

Relative to its sample, this clonotype is medium-sized. The chain links TRBV12-3 or TRBV12-4 to TRBJ2-5; 16 bases agree with TRBD2. The CDR3 length is 18 residues. V shed 6 bases, J shed 2 bases, and the junction held 9 bases outside the gene matches. CDR3 coding DNA: TGTGCCAGCAGCTCTGGGACTAGCGGGAGGGCCACGCAAGAGACCCAGTACTTC. Protein sequence: CASSSGTSGRATQETQYF.

This clonotype has ten or more counts. This chain joins TRBV5-6 and TRBJ2-1, with TRBD1 matching over 8 bases. The V gene's germline CDR1 is SGHDT and CDR2 YYEEEE. CDR3 size: 14 residues. V was pared by 3 bases and J by 5 bases, with 4 bases of the junction left unmatched. The CDR3: CASSSMDRDNEQFF. The DNA for the CDR3 is TGTGCCAGCAGCTCGATGGACAGGGACAATGAGCAGTTCTTC. Combining the CDR3 with reference TRBV5-6 and TRBJ2-1 gives the whole variable domain DAGVTQSPTHLIKTRGQQVTLRCSPKSGHDTVSWYQQALGQGPQFIFQYYEEEERQRGNFPDRFSGHQFPNYSSELNVNALLLGDSALYLCASSSMDRDNEQFFGPGTRLTVL.

Many counts were recorded for this clonotype. This chain uses TRBV10-3 with TRBJ2-2; 11 bases align to TRBD2. Losses at the gene ends were 0 bases for V and 6 bases for J; bases not matched to a gene: 3. The CDR3 totals 16 residues. In germline, CDR1 is ENHRY, CDR2 SYGVKD. In nucleotides, the CDR3 is TGTGCCATCAGTGAGTCTGTAGCGGGAGGGCCCGGGGAGCTGTTTTTT. Translation: CAISESVAGGPGELFF.

This clonotype occurred many times. The chain employs TRBV5-1 and TRBJ1-1; 11 bases are a match to TRBD1. Per the germline V gene, CDR1 is SGHRS and CDR2 is YFSETQ. The length of the CDR3 is 14 residues. Trimming at V came to 3 bases and at J to 5 bases, leaving 3 bases not matched to a gene. This CDR3 is CASSWGQGGTEAFF. DNA for the CDR3: TGCGCCAGCAGCTGGGGACAGGGGGGGACTGAAGCTTTCTTT. The whole variable domain, remainder taken from reference TRBV5-1 and TRBJ1-1, is KAGVTQTPRYLIKTRGQQVTLSCSPISGHRSVSWYQQTPGQGLQFLFEYFSETQRNKGNFPGRFSGRQFSNSRSEMNVSTLELGDSALYLCASSWGQGGTEAFFGQGTRLTVV.

The V and J genes are TRBV7-9 and TRBJ1-6, with D perhaps matching TRBD1 (5 bases). The CDR3 runs 14 residues. Germline V gives CDR1 SEHNR, CDR2 FQNEAQ (reference sequence). Trimming removed 5 bases from V and 8 bases from J, with 13 bases in between. The CDR3 spells CASSHTGFDSPLHF. The CDR3, as DNA: TGTGCCAGCAGCCACACAGGATTCGATTCACCCCTCCACTTT.

This clonotype was seen ten or more times. V usage is TRBV9 and J usage is TRBJ2-2; D not resolved. Trimming shortened V by 4 bases and J by 2 bases, and 12 bases separated the two germline ends. Germline lookup yields CDR1 SGDLS and CDR2 YYNGEE. The CDR3 contains 15 residues. DNA for the CDR3: TGTGCCAGCAGCCCCATGGTCGGTAACACCGGGGAGCTGTTTTTT. It translates to CASSPMVGNTGELFF.

Many counts were recorded for this clonotype. The chain carries TRBV5-1 and TRBJ2-2; D is perhaps TRBD1 or TRBD2 (5 bases each). The CDR3 is 16 residues long. The V end lost 0 bases, the J end lost 4 bases, and 13 bases lay between the germline ends. Per the germline V gene, CDR1 is SGHRS and CDR2 is YFSETQ. In DNA form, the CDR3 reads TGCGCCAGCAGCTTGGCCGAGGGGATGCCCACCGGGGAGCTGTTTTTT. The encoded protein is CASSLAEGMPTGELFF.

This chain joins TRBV7-9 and TRBJ2-1; 10 positions agree with TRBD2. With V trimmed by 5 bases and J by 7 bases, 5 bases remained unmatched. The CDR3 covers 14 residues. The germline CDR1 and CDR2 sequences are SEHNR and FQNEAQ (reference sequence). DNA for the CDR3: TGTGCCAGCAGCAATCTAGCGGGGGCGAATGAGCAGTTCTTC. It yields the protein CASSNLAGANEQFF.

This clonotype was picked up many times. This chain uses TRBV20-1 with TRBJ2-7, with unresolved D. The CDR3 spans 13 residues. V was trimmed by 1 base and J by 2 bases, leaving 9 bases between them. The germline V gene encodes CDR1 DFQATT and CDR2 SNEGSKA (reference sequence). The CDR3 is CSARALGTYEQYF. The CDR3 DNA is TGCAGTGCTAGAGCCCTTGGGACCTACGAGCAGTACTTC.

The chain couples TRBV20-1 to TRBJ2-5; D gene unclear. This CDR3 has 14 amino acids. Germline-derived CDR1 and CDR2 are DFQATT and SNEGSKA (reference sequence). Trimming stripped 0 bases from V and 0 bases from J, with 8 bases between. CDR3 amino acids: CSAREDGHQETQYF. CDR3 bases: TGCAGTGCTAGAGAGGACGGTCACCAAGAGACCCAGTACTTC.

J is TRBJ2-5 and V is TRBV24-1; the match to TRBD2 covers 9 bases. The CDR3 spans 14 residues. Germline CDR1 is KGHDR and CDR2 is SFDVKD. Trimming at V came to 5 bases and at J to 5 bases, leaving 5 bases not matched to a gene. CDR3 nucleotides: TGTGCCACCAGTGGGGGCGGGAGGGCTGAGACCCAGTACTTC. It yields the protein CATSGGGRAETQYF.

This clonotype was observed at least ten times. This rearrangement joins TRBV15 to TRBJ2-7; D may be TRBD2 (5 bases). The V gene's germline CDR1 is LNHNV and CDR2 YYDKDF (reference sequence). V lost 1 base and J lost 0, with 10 bases in between. The CDR3 totals 15 residues. The CDR3 protein is CATSRGRRSSYEQYF. DNA of the CDR3: TGTGCCACCAGCAGAGGGCGGAGGAGCTCCTACGAGCAGTACTTC. Based on the CDR3 plus reference TRBV15 and TRBJ2-7, the full variable domain is DAMVIQNPRYQVTQFGKPVTLSCSQTLNHNVMYWYQQKSSQAPKLLFHYYDKDFNNEADTPDNFQSRRPNTSFCFLDIRSPGLGDTAMYLCATSRGRRSSYEQYFGPGTRLTVT.